This T cell receptor (beta chain) appears in the sequencing data of a study of control samples from healthy donors and cancer patients. Germline CDR1 and CDR2: PRHDT and FYEKMQ (reference sequence). Deletions cut 1 base from V and 6 bases from J, with 18 bases between. CDR3 size: 16 residues. Generated by immunoSEQ multiplex PCR, the TCRdb table keeps only in-frame clones and is missing some. The sample has about 190,000 clones, roughly nine tenths seen once. The sequencing sample was made of blood. This chain uses TRBV13 with TRBJ1-1; D not certain. This receptor was taken from a man between 25 and 39 years old in good health. This chain's CDR3 is CASSLVSQSGYSEAFF. CDR3 nucleotides: TGTGCCAGCAGCTTAGTTTCGCAGTCTGGTTATTCTGAAGCTTTCTTT.